The rows below give T cell receptor beta chains drawn from one sample of a study of blood T cell repertoires in COVID-19. Only in-frame clones appear in the TCRdb table, and some are missing; sequencing was by immunoSEQ multiplex PCR. The sample comprises 250,000 to 300,000 clones, over 85% of which are singletons, and roughly 2.9% rests with the top ten. Sequencing was performed on PBMCs or T cells enriched from blood (not recorded which). These receptors were taken from a woman aged 45-60 years who had been exposed to COVID-19. CDR3s include the opening cysteine and the closing phenylalanine or tryptophan. A D gene is named only where the DNA matches it firmly. Size is omitted from some rows. Given values are once, few, many or a class for expanded clones.

size | J | D | V | CDR3 | DNA
- | TRBJ2-7 | TRBD1 | TRBV2 | CASMGTANYEQYF | TGTGCCAGCATGGGGACAGCTAATTACGAGCAGTACTTC
- | TRBJ1-2 | TRBD1 | TRBV4-1 | CASRLTDRGLSGYTF | TGCGCCAGCAGACTGACGGACAGGGGGCTCTCTGGCTACACCTTC
- | TRBJ2-3 | TRBD2 | TRBV29-1 | CSVDARLAGSTDTQYF | TGCAGCGTTGACGCTCGACTAGCGGGAAGCACAGATACGCAGTATTTT
- | TRBJ1-2 | TRBD1 | TRBV19 | CASRNRGNYGYTF | TGTGCCAGTCGGAACAGGGGGAACTATGGCTACACCTTC
once | TRBJ2-7 | TRBD1 | TRBV10-3 | CAIRGQAPIYEQYF | TGTGCCATCAGGGGACAGGCCCCGATCTACGAGCAGTACTTC
- | TRBJ1-6 | - | TRBV7-8 | CASSLYQVGGNSPLHF | TGTGCCAGCAGCTTATACCAGGTCGGAGGTAATTCACCCCTCCACTTT
- | TRBJ1-4 | - | TRBV30 | CAWSESLVSNEKLFF | TGTGCCTGGAGTGAGTCTCTGGTCAGTAATGAAAAACTGTTTTTT
- | TRBJ1-4 | TRBD1 | TRBV28 | CASSIPTGGNEKLFF | TGTGCCAGCAGCATTCCGACAGGGGGGAATGAAAAACTGTTTTTT
- | TRBJ2-7 | TRBD2 | TRBV11-2 | CASSFASGGLSYEQYF | TGTGCCAGCAGCTTCGCTAGCGGGGGCCTTTCCTACGAGCAGTACTTC
- | TRBJ1-6 | - | TRBV27 | CASSLEGVGMSLHF | TGTGCCAGCAGTTTAGAGGGCGTAGGTATGTCCCTCCACTTT
- | TRBJ2-2 | TRBD1 | TRBV28 | CAIRSQDRGNTGELFF | TGTGCCATCCGCTCCCAGGACAGGGGAAATACCGGGGAGCTGTTTTTT
- | TRBJ2-7 | - | TRBV30 | CAWREQGAYEQYF | TGTGCCTGGAGAGAACAGGGTGCTTACGAGCAGTACTTC
- | TRBJ1-4 | - | TRBV7-6 | CASSFFSGGRVGEKLFF | TGTGCCAGCAGCTTCTTTTCGGGCGGGAGGGTTGGAGAAAAACTGTTTTTT
- | TRBJ1-1 | - | TRBV5-1 | CASSLAEGPEAFF | TGCGCCAGCAGCTTGGCGGAGGGCCCTGAAGCTTTCTTT
- | TRBJ1-1 | TRBD1 | TRBV27 | CASTAYRGTEAFF | TGTGCCAGCACCGCGTACAGGGGCACTGAAGCTTTCTTT
- | TRBJ1-5 | TRBD1 | TRBV5-4 | CASCPRDRRYSNQPQHF | TGTGCCAGCTGTCCTAGGGACAGGAGATATAGCAATCAGCCCCAGCATTTT
- | TRBJ2-3 | - | TRBV13 | CASSLVGPSTDTQYF | TGTGCCAGCAGCTTAGTGGGGCCTAGCACAGATACGCAGTATTTT
- | TRBJ2-3 | TRBD1 | TRBV19 | CASSTGQVYTDTQYF | TGTGCCAGTAGTACCGGACAGGTGTACACAGATACGCAGTATTTT
- | TRBJ2-2 | TRBD1 | TRBV28 | CASVWAGGTGELFF | TGTGCCAGCGTCTGGGCAGGGGGTACCGGGGAGCTGTTTTTT
- | TRBJ1-1 | - | TRBV29-1 | CSVVANTEAFF | TGCAGCGTTGTGGCGAACACTGAAGCTTTCTTT